This T cell receptor (beta chain) appears in the sequencing data of a study of cytomegalovirus exposure and HLA in healthy donors. Healthy bone marrow donors made up the donors. The CDR3 consists of 14 residues. From germline, CDR1 is LNHNV and CDR2 YYDKDF (reference sequence). V was cut by 5 bases and J by 6 bases, with 14 bases left in between. Study-level points and caveats: Segments of the TCR beta V type were, in most cases, productive about 87% or about 30% of the time in an earlier analysis. As confirmed in vitro, a few CMV-associated chains were specific for CMV antigens.

In the PCR, 60 Vbeta and 13 Jbeta primers were used. Some clones are missing from TCRdb's copy, which holds only in-frame ones; the method was immunoSEQ multiplex PCR. Among 180,000 or so clones listed, around 88% were seen once. Points on this clone: Its antigen remains unidentified.

The sequence was collected from a woman in her twenties or thirties in good health and CMV-seronegative. Specimen: PBMCs. This chain joins TRBV15 and TRBJ1-5; TRBD1 is a possible D gene (6 bases). CDR3 bases: TGTGCCACCAGCGGGAGACAGACAGGTCAGCCCCAGCATTTT. Amino acid sequence: CATSGRQTGQPQHF.